This T cell receptor (beta chain) was profiled in a study of blood T cell repertoires in COVID-19. Germline V lookup: CDR1 MNHEY, CDR2 SMNVEV (reference sequence). The CDR3 contains 15 residues. V gave up 8 bases and J gave up 6 bases; unmatched junction bases: 9. In its sample, this clone was seen a few times. Method: immunoSEQ multiplex PCR; TCRdb's copy keeps in-frame clones and lacks some. The sample lists fewer than 200,000 clones; over 60% were seen once. The chain uses TRBV27 and TRBJ2-5; 13 nucleotides align to TRBD2. This TCR derives from a woman in her sixties or seventies with acute or convalescent COVID-19. Sequenced: peripheral blood. DNA for the CDR3: TGTGCCAGCTACCAACTAGCGGGAGGGGCCCAGACCCAGTACTTC. Translating gives CASYQLAGGAQTQYF.